The sample holds one count of the clone carrying this T cell receptor (beta chain). Antigen: not known. These data belong to a study of T cell responses to AZD1222 COVID-19 vaccine. Data came from immunoSEQ multiplex PCR; TCRdb stores just in-frame clones and leaves some out. The data hold some 200,000 clones, with about 92% observed a single time. CDR3 length: 15 residues. Germline V gene data show CDR1 as MNHEY and CDR2 as SMNVEV (reference sequence). After removal of 7 bases from V and 4 bases from J, the junction contained 12 bases not matched to a gene. Study-wide results and limits: Regions left unmutated in variants are reportedly the target of nearly half of spike-specific TCRs. Only a handful of people who got AZD1222 tested seropositive at baseline.

The input for sequencing was peripheral blood, taken on day 0 of MenACWY control vaccination. This TCR derives from an adult in good health. This sequence joins TRBV27 and TRBJ1-2; 7 positions agree with TRBD1. The CDR3 region has the DNA TGTGCCAGCAAGGGGGCTGGAGACACCATCTATGGCTACACCTTC. Protein sequence: CASKGAGDTIYGYTF.